This T cell receptor beta chain derives from a study of blood T cell repertoires in COVID-19. Study context: Nucleic acid was either cDNA or gDNA, and it came from T cells, B-cell-depleted T cells, or PBMCs.

Clones were sequenced by immunoSEQ multiplex PCR, and TCRdb holds only the in-frame ones, with some missing. This table has about 74,000 clones, 75% appearing once. Sequenced: peripheral blood. The receptor comes from a man between 65 and 85 years old with acute or convalescent COVID-19.

The CDR3 DNA reads as TGTGCCACCAGTCTCTCTAACTATGGCTACACCTTC. It translates to CATSLSNYGYTF. V gene TRBV24-1 combines with J gene TRBJ1-2; D gene uncertain. Germline V gene lookup returns CDR1 KGHDR and CDR2 SFDVKD. Trimming took off 6 bases at V and 0 bases at J, with 4 bases between the two ends. CDR3 size: 12 residues.